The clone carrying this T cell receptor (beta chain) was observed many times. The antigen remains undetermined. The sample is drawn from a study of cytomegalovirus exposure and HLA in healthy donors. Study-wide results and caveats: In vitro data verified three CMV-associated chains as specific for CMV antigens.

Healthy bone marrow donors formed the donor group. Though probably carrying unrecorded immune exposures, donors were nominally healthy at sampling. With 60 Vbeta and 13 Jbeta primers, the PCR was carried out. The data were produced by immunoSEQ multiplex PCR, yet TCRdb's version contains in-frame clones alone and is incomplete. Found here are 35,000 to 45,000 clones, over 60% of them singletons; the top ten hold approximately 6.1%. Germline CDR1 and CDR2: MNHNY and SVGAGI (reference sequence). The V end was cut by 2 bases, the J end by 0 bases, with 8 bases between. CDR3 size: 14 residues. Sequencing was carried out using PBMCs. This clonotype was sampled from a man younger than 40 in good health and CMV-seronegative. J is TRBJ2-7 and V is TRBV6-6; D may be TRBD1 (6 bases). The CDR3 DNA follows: TGTGCCAGCAGTTACGAGACAGGCTCCTACGAGCAGTACTTC. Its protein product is CASSYETGSYEQYF.